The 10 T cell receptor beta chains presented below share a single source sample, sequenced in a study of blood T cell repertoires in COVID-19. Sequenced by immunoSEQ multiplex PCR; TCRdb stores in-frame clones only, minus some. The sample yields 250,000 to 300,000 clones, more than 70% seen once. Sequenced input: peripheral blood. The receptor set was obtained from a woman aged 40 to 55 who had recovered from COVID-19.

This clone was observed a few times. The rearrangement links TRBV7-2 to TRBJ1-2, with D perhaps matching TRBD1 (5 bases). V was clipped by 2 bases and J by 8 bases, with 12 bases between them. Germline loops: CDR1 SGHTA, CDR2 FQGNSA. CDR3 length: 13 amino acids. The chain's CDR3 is CASSLFRGWGYTF. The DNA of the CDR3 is TGTGCCAGCAGCTTATTTAGGGGATGGGGCTACACCTTC.

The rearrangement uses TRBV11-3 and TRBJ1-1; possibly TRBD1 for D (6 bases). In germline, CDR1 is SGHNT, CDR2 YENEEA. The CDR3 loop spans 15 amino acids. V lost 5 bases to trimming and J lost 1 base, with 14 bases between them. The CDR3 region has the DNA TGTGCCAGCAGCGGGCGGGGGCAGGGGAACACTGAAGCTTTCTTT. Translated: CASSGRGQGNTEAFF.

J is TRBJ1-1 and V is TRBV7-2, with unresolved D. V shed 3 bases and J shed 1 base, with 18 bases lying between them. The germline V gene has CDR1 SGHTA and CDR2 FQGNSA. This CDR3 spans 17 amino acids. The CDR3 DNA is TGTGCCAGCAGCTTGGTTTTCGTGGGAGCCTCGAACACTGAAGCTTTCTTT. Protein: CASSLVFVGASNTEAFF.

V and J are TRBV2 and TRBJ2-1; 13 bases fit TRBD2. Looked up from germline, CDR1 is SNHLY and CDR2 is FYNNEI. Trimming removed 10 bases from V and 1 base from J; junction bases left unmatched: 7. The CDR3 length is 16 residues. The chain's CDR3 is CATTSGRSASYNEQFF. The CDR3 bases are TGTGCCACGACTAGCGGGAGGTCCGCTTCCTACAATGAGCAGTTCTTC. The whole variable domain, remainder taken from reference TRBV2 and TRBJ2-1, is EPEVTQTPSHQVTQMGQEVILRCVPISNHLYFYWYRQILGQKVEFLVSFYNNEISEKSEIFDDQFSVERPDGSNFTLKIRSTKLEDSAMYFCATTSGRSASYNEQFFGPGTRLTVL.

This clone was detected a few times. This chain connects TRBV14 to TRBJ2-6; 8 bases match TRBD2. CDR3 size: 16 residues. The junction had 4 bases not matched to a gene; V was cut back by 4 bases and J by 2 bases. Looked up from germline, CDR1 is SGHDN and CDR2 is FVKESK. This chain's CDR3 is CASSRRAGAGANVLTF. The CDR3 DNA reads TGTGCCAGCAGCCGCCGAGCGGGGGCTGGGGCCAACGTCCTGACTTTC.

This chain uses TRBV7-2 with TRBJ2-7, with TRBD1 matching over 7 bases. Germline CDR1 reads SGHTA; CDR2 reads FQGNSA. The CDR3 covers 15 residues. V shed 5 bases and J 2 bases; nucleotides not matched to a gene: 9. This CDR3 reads CASSPRQGLAYEQYF. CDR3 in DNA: TGTGCCAGCAGCCCCCGACAGGGCCTTGCCTACGAGCAGTACTTC.

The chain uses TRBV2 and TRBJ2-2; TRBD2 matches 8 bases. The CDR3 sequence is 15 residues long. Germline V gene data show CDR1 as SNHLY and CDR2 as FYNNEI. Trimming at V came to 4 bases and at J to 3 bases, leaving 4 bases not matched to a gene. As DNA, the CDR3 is TGTGCCAGCAGTGGGGCCGGGAGGGACACCGGGGAGCTGTTTTTT. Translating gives CASSGAGRDTGELFF.

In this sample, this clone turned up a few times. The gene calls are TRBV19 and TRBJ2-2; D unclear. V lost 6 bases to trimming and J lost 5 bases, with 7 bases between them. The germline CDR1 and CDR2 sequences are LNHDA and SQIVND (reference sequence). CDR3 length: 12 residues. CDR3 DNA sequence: TGTGCCAGTAGGGCTTATACCGGGGAGCTGTTTTTT. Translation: CASRAYTGELFF.

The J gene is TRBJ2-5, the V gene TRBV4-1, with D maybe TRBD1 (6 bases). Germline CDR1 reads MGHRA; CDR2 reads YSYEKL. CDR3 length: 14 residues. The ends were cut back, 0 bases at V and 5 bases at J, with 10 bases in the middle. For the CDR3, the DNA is TGCGCCAGCAGCCAAGATTGGGGGCCGGAGACCCAGTACTTC. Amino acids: CASSQDWGPETQYF.

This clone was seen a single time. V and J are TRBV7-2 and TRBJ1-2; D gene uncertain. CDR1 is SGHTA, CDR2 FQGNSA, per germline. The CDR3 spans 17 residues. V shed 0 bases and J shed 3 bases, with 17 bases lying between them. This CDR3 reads CASSLAARPGGYYGYTF. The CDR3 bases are TGTGCCAGCAGCTTAGCGGCTAGGCCAGGAGGGTACTATGGCTACACCTTC.